This passage covers 9 T cell receptor beta chains from one sample sequenced in a study of blood T cells in healthy people across ages. The second PCR ran 7 to 11 cycles with a sample-barcoded 5' primer and J-beta primers. TCRdb re-called the 5' RACE reads with MiXCR, one entry per CDR3 protein. The profile covers 1 million to 1.2 million distinct CDR3 sequences, with roughly two fifths appearing a single time and about 12% taken by the ten largest. The material sequenced was blood. These receptors all stem from a man younger than 35 in good health.

This clonotype was seen a single time. The chain uses TRBV2 and TRBJ1-2; TRBD1 agrees at 7 bases. V was clipped by 2 bases and J by 10 bases; unmatched bases: 13. The CDR3 is 15 amino acids. Looked up from germline, CDR1 is SNHLY and CDR2 is FYNNEI. CDR3 region: CASSETGAQFFDYTF. The CDR3 DNA sequence: TGTGCCAGCAGTGAAACAGGGGCCCAGTTCTTTGACTACACCTTC.

This clonotype was seen a few times. This chain uses TRBV20-1 with TRBJ1-5; D possibly corresponds to TRBD1 (6 bases). CDR1 DFQATT and CDR2 SNEGSKA come from the germline V gene (reference sequence). V lost 6 bases and J 5 bases, leaving 20 bases between the germline ends. CDR3 size: 15 residues. The CDR3 DNA follows: TGCAGTGCCCGCCCTGGGGGGCGGATTGATCAGCCCCAGCATTTT. It encodes CSARPGGRIDQPQHF.

For this clonotype: The junction and the germline gene differ at one end; a read error may be behind it. This chain joins TRBV20-1 and TRBJ1-6; 7 nucleotides match TRBD1. CDR3 length: 14 amino acids. CDR1 and CDR2 from the germline V gene are DFQATT and SNEGSKA (reference sequence). The CDR3 is CSARATGNNSPPHF. Written as DNA, the CDR3 is TGCAGTGCTAGGGCGACAGGGAATAATTCACCCCCCCACTTT.

This chain links TRBV4-3 with TRBJ1-6; D is perhaps TRBD1 (6 bases). This CDR3 spans 15 amino acids. Per the germline V gene, CDR1 is LGHNA and CDR2 is YSLEER. Trimming left V 3 bases short and J 7 bases short, with 13 bases between. The DNA for the CDR3 is TGCGCCAGCAGCCATAGGAACAGGGCCAATTCACCCCTCCACTTT. This translates into CASSHRNRANSPLHF.

The chain combines TRBV6-1 with TRBJ1-1, with D uncertain. CDR1 and CDR2 from the germline V gene are MNHNS and SASEGT. V dropped 9 bases and J dropped 4 bases, with 12 bases sitting between them. CDR3 size: 12 residues. The CDR3 DNA reads as TGTGCCAGTGCTTTAATGAGCACTGAAGCTTTCTTT. Its protein is CASALMSTEAFF.

The table lists this clonotype with a few counts. The chain joins TRBV7-2 to TRBJ2-2, with 13 bases aligning to TRBD2. Germline V gene lookup returns CDR1 SGHTA and CDR2 FQGNSA. The trim removed 6 bases at V and 3 bases at J, leaving 4 bases unmatched. The CDR3 runs to 16 residues. CDR3 sequence: CASRRLAGGYTGELFF. CDR3 in DNA: TGTGCCAGCAGACGACTAGCGGGGGGTTACACCGGGGAGCTGTTTTTT.

This chain joins TRBV5-1 and TRBJ1-1; 8 nucleotides align to TRBD1. The CDR3 contains 15 residues. Per germline, CDR1 SGHRS and CDR2 YFSETQ. The trim removed 4 bases at V and 3 bases at J, leaving 8 bases unmatched. The CDR3 is CASSPDRVGDTEAFF. For the CDR3, the DNA is TGCGCCAGCAGCCCGGACAGGGTGGGCGACACTGAAGCTTTCTTT.

Turning to this clonotype: One junction end disagrees with the germline gene, perhaps due to a read error. J is TRBJ2-7 and V is TRBV6-2 or TRBV6-3; D may be TRBD1 (6 bases). CDR3 length: 15 residues. Germline assignment: CDR1 MNHEY and CDR2 SVGEGT. The CDR3 DNA follows: TGTGCCAGTCGCCCCCCAACAGGGATGCCCGACGAGCGGTACTTC. Protein: CASRPPTGMPDERYF.

The chain is built from TRBV20-1 and TRBJ1-1; D call uncertain. Germline V lookup: CDR1 DFQATT, CDR2 SNEGSKA (reference sequence). V was pared by 3 bases and J by 5 bases, with 7 bases between. This CDR3 has 11 amino acids. The CDR3 DNA is TGCAGTGCTAGGTTCGTTACTGAAGCTTTCTTT. This translates into CSARFVTEAFF.